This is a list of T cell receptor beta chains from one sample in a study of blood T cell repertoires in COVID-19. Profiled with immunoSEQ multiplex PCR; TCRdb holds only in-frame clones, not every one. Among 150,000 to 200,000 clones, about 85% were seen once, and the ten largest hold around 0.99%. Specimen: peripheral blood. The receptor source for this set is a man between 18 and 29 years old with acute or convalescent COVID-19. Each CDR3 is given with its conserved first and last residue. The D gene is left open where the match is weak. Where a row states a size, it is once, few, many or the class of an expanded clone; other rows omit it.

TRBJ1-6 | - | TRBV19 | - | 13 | CASNPRDNSPLHF | TGTGCCAGTAATCCCAGGGATAATTCACCCCTCCACTTT
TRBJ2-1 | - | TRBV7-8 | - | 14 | CASSLLASDNEQFF | TGTGCCAGCAGCTTACTAGCGAGTGACAATGAGCAGTTCTTC
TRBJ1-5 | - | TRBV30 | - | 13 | CAWSVLGIQPQHF | TGTGCCTGGAGTGTACTAGGGATTCAGCCCCAGCATTTT
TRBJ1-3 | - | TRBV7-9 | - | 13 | CASSSPILTDIYF | TGTGCCAGCAGCTCGCCTATCTTGACAGACATATATTTT
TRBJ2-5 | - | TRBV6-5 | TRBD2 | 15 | CASSYGGEPQETQYF | TGTGCCAGCAGTTACGGGGGGGAACCCCAAGAGACCCAGTACTTC
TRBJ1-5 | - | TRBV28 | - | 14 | CASSLRGNNQPQHF | TGTGCCAGCAGTTTAAGGGGAAACAATCAGCCCCAGCATTTT
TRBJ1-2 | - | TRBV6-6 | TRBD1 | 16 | CASSTTGTGTFYGYTF | TGTGCCAGCAGTACGACCGGGACAGGCACGTTCTATGGCTACACCTTC
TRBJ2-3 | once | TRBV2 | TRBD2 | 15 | CASRATSGRSDTQYF | TGTGCCAGCAGAGCGACTAGCGGGAGGTCAGATACGCAGTATTTT
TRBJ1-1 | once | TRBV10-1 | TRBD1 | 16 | CASSGVGDSGYTEAFF | TGCGCCAGCAGTGGGGTAGGGGACAGCGGATACACTGAAGCTTTCTTT
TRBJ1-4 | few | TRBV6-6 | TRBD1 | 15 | CASYRTGTENEKLFF | TGTGCCAGCTATAGGACAGGGACAGAGAATGAAAAACTGTTTTTT
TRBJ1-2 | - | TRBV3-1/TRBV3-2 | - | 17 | CASSQEVLSSGGYGYTF | TGTGCCAGCAGCCAAGAAGTCCTGTCTTCCGGTGGCTATGGCTACACCTTC
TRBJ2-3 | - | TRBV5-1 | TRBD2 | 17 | CASSLDSSGGYTDTQYF | TGCGCCAGCAGCTTGGATAGTAGCGGGGGTTACACAGATACGCAGTATTTT
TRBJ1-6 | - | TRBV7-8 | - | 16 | CASSLKDPGENSPLHF | TGTGCCAGCAGCTTAAAAGATCCAGGGGAGAATTCACCCCTCCACTTT
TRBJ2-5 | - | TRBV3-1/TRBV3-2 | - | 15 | CASSQDLETWETQYF | TGTGCCAGCAGCCAAGACCTCGAAACTTGGGAGACCCAGTACTTC
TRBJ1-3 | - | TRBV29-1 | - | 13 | CSVKRDSGNTIYF | TGCAGCGTTAAACGGGACTCTGGAAACACCATATATTTT
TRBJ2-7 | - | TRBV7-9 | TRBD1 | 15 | CASSNRDRMSYEQYF | TGTGCCAGCAGCAACCGGGACAGGATGTCCTACGAGCAGTACTTC
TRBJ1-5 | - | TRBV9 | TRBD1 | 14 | CASSSGQGGQPQHF | TGTGCCAGCAGCTCGGGACAGGGAGGTCAGCCCCAGCATTTT
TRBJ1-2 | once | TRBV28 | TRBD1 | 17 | CASSGPPGQGVPYGYTF | TGTGCCAGCAGTGGACCACCGGGACAGGGGGTACCCTATGGCTACACCTTC
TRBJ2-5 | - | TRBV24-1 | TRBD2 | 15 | CATSDYTSGGETQYF | TGTGCCACCAGTGATTATACTAGCGGGGGGGAGACCCAGTACTTC
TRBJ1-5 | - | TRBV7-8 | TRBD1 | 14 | CASSPRQGYQPQHF | TGTGCCAGCAGCCCGAGACAGGGGTATCAGCCCCAGCATTTT
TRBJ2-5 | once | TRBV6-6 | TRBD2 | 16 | CASSNRLAGTQETQYF | TGTGCCAGCAGTAACCGACTAGCGGGGACCCAAGAGACCCAGTACTTC
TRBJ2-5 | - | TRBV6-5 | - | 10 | CASRLGTQYF | TGTGCCAGCAGACTTGGGACCCAGTACTTC
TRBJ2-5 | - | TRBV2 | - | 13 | CASLAGFGETQYF | TGTGCCAGCCTCGCGGGGTTCGGGGAGACCCAGTACTTC
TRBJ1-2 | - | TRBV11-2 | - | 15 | CASSASREKHYGYTF | TGTGCCAGCAGCGCCTCCCGGGAGAAGCACTATGGCTACACCTTC
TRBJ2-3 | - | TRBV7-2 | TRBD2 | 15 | CASSLALAGTDTQYF | TGTGCCAGCAGCTTAGCGCTAGCGGGCACAGATACGCAGTATTTT
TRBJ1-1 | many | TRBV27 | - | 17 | CASSLIGGSGMNTEAFF | TGTGCCAGCAGTTTAATTGGTGGTTCGGGGATGAACACTGAAGCTTTCTTT
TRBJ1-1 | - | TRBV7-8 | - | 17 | CASSLAGWNRMNTEAFF | TGTGCCAGCAGCTTAGCGGGTTGGAACAGAATGAACACTGAAGCTTTCTTT
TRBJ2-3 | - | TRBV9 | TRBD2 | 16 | CASSVASSGVPDTQYF | TGTGCCAGCAGCGTAGCGTCTAGCGGGGTGCCAGATACGCAGTATTTT
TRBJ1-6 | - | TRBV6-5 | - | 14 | CASRVFSGNSPLHF | TGTGCCTCCAGGGTGTTCTCTGGTAATTCACCCCTCCACTTT
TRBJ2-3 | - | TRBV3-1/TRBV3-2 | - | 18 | CASSQDIRRGPSTDTQYF | TGTGCCAGCAGCCAAGATATAAGGAGGGGGCCCTCCACAGATACGCAGTATTTT
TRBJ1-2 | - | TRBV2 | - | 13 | CASRQASNYGYTF | TGTGCCAGCAGACAGGCGTCCAACTATGGCTACACCTTC
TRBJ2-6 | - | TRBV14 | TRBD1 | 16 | CASSHVQGAGANVLTF | TGTGCCAGCAGCCACGTACAGGGGGCAGGGGCCAACGTCCTGACTTTC
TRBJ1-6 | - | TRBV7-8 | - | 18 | CASSLPRGRAVEDSPLHF | TGTGCCAGCAGCTTACCCCGCGGCAGGGCCGTTGAAGATTCACCCCTCCACTTT
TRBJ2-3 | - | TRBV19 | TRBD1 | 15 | CASSEGQGGADTQYF | TGTGCCAGTAGCGAGGGACAGGGAGGGGCAGATACGCAGTATTTT
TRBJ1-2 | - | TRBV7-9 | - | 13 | CASSSGTQNGYTF | TGTGCCAGCAGCTCCGGGACACAGAATGGCTACACCTTC
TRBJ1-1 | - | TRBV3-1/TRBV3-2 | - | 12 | CASSRTDTEAFF | TGTGCCAGCAGCCGAACGGACACTGAAGCTTTCTTT
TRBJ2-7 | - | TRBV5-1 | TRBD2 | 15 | CASSLGGGAPYEQYF | TGCGCCAGCAGCTTGGGCGGGGGGGCCCCCTACGAGCAGTACTTC
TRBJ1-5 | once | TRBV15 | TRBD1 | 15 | CATSTDRAHNQPQHF | TGTGCCACCAGCACCGACAGGGCCCACAATCAGCCCCAGCATTTT
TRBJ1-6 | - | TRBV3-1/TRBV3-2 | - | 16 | CASSRGTSSYNSPLHF | TGTGCCAGCAGCCGAGGAACTAGCTCCTATAATTCACCCCTCCACTTT